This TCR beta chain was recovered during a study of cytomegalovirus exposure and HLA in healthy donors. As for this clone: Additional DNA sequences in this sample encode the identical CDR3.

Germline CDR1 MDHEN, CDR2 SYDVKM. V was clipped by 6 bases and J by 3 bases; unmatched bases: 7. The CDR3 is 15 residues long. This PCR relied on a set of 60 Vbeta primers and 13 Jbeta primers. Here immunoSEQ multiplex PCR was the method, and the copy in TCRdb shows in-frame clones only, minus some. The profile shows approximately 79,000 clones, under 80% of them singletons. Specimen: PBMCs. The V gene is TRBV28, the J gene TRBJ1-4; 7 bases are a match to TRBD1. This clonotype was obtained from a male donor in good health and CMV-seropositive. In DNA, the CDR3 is TGTGCCAGCAGCATACGACAGGGACCTAATGAAAAACTGTTTTTT. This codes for CASSIRQGPNEKLFF.